This TCR beta chain was captured in a study of cytomegalovirus exposure and HLA in healthy donors listed by TCRdb under 2017. Describing the broader study: According to an earlier analysis of 587 of the donors, some 180 million T cells yielded over 100 million unique TCR beta sequences and roughly 280 Gb of sequence data. Around 320 gigabases of sequencing data and roughly 90 million unique TCR sequences were included in an early release covering under 650 HLA-typed donors. Of the approximately 400 genotyped donors, approximately 83% fell in the genetic ancestry cluster associated with self-reported Caucasian donors. The study aimed to test whether cataloging public T cell receptors could reveal signatures of past pathogen exposure. The T cell repertoires of 550 to 850 subjects were profiled by immunosequencing and related to cytomegalovirus serostatus. Besides the first cohort of about 730 subjects, a separate validation cohort made up of 120 different subjects was used. The study combined high-throughput TCR immunosequencing, statistical association of individual TCRs with disease status, and machine learning to predict cytomegalovirus infection status. To study patterns of TCR occurrence, a later analysis re-analyzed previously published TCR beta repertoires from 700 or so donors and added high-resolution HLA genotyping. In the later analysis, no new phenotypic data were used to find candidate immune exposures; instead, reliance was placed on TCR beta sequences and their occurrence across donors. In an earlier analysis of about 590 of the donors, high-throughput TCR beta sequencing was used to judge whether each TCR beta V gene segment behaved as functional or pseudogenic. Alongside the repertoire data, information on donor age, sex, ethnicity and CMV serostatus was compiled. A later genetic analysis used genome-wide SNP genotypes for about 60% of the roughly 700 donors, treating that subset as a discovery cohort. All discovery cohort repertoires had been generated on a single sequencing platform. Both class I and class II loci were covered by HLA typing, at four-digit resolution. The number of donors typed differed by locus, with about 629-630 for A, B, C, DRB1 and DQB1, more than 500 for DQA1, 600 to 610 for DPA1, and some 470 for DPB1. Roughly five DR-DQ haplotypes were handled as single units for association and clustering, since linkage in the cohort was strong. Among about 360 genotyped donors of the cohort, an average of around 240,000 unique TCR beta nucleotide sequences were sequenced per donor, roughly a sixth of them non-productive. On the study overall, not on this receptor specifically: An earlier analysis of several hundred of the donors showed that most TCR beta V segments appeared in productive rearrangements either about 87% or about 30% of the time, which broadly matched IMGT annotations. In vitro tests confirmed that three of the cytomegalovirus-associated TCR beta chains recognize cytomegalovirus antigens. A later genetic analysis associated a missense DCLRE1C variant with V-gene and J-gene trimming of TCR beta chains, and an independent cohort replicated the association. The 87-base-pair reads could not distinguish some IMGT-functional V segments, including TRBV6-2 and TRBV6-3, so those segments were excluded. In a later analysis, TCR association rates were found to vary across HLA loci, with the most associated TCRs seen for DRB1 alleles and the fewest for HLA-C alleles. It was suggested by the authors that the approach could potentially be generalized to other disease states and immunological phenotypes. CMV serostatus was the only immune exposure information available for the cohort. Roughly uniform sequencing depth across donors was assumed in presence/absence analyses, although this assumption may not hold. Across donors, most TCR sequences were observed very rarely, whereas some public TCRs were present in many individuals. In a later genetic analysis, fewer N-insertions in productive TCRs were reported among donors in an Asian-associated ancestry cluster than the approximately 710-donor mean. A cluster of highly shared sequence variants was judged likely to represent a technical artifact of the sequencing pipeline. Strong co-occurrence of HLA alleles, especially DR and DQ, made assigning TCR associations to individual alleles difficult. Because counts were too low, 15 to 20 rarely observed V segments, including chromosome 9 orphons, were excluded from the earlier analysis of roughly 580 of the donors. The study listed 150 to 200 TCR beta chains as associated with cytomegalovirus. In both the original and validation cohorts, the classifier was reported to diagnose cytomegalovirus status with high specificity and sensitivity. Several of the top co-occurrence clusters appeared to be linked to parvovirus B19, influenza, CMV and Epstein-Barr virus, according to a later analysis. A further reported finding was that TCR beta sequences accurately predicted the HLA-A and HLA-B alleles for most subjects in the first cohort. Because HLA typing was missing for some donors at each locus, association tests included only the typed subset. A later analysis found that most CMV-associated TCR beta chains appeared HLA-restricted, with HLA associations seemingly driven largely by CMV exposure. In a later analysis, HLA-associated TCR beta chains were found to be more clonally expanded and to have lower generation probabilities than equally common non-associated chains. This cohort had only TCR beta chains sequenced, and the lack of alpha or paired-chain data limited which features could be detected. A later analysis associated about 18,000 TCR beta sequences with specific HLA alleles at a false discovery rate of 0.05. Correlated functional status among segregating V segments might reflect linkage disequilibrium, but an unknown experimental factor could not be ruled out.

To prepare the library, the immunoSEQ multiplex PCR assay was applied. The multiplex PCR relied on a mix of 60 forward primers for TCR Vbeta segments and 13 reverse primers for TCR Jbeta segments. The CDR3 region of rearranged TCR beta genes was amplified from genomic DNA by a multiplex PCR assay. On the Illumina HiSeq System, the amplified TCR beta libraries were sequenced as 87-base-pair reads. Per the original workflow: A later analysis counted about 76 million unique TCR beta chains across the 550 to 800 repertoires, and about 10 million of these chains were shared by at least two donors. To remove PCR and sequencing errors, raw reads were error-corrected and collapsed into unique sequences using a nearest-neighbor algorithm that merged closely related sequences. CDR3 sequences were aligned to IMGT reference sequences to assign V, D and J gene segments. For a sequence to be retained, at least a six-nucleotide match to both a V gene segment and a J gene segment was required. A rearrangement counted as productive if the CDR3 had no stop codons and remained in frame with V and J, and every other rearrangement counted as non-productive. CDR3 was defined by IMGT convention, running from the second conserved V-encoded cysteine to the conserved J-encoded phenylalanine. Sequences without an unambiguous match to a single V gene segment were excluded from the earlier analysis of almost 600 of the donors. An earlier analysis of 587 of the donors classified V segments as functional when productive rearrangements were above 56.7% and as segregating when the standard deviation between donors was above 5%. A statistical classification framework was built for diagnosing cytomegalovirus status from the catalog of TCR beta chain sequences. A later analysis assigned V and J genes by comparing TCR nucleotide sequences with IMGT/GENE-DB human TR gene sequences. A later analysis assigned CDR3 sequences and most-parsimonious VDJ recombination scenarios with the TCRdist pipeline. In a later analysis, each TCR beta chain was defined by its CDR3 amino acid sequence together with its V-gene family, and reads without a unique V-gene family were excluded. In a later analysis, approximately 640 highly shared, low-generation-probability nucleotide sequences were removed to address suspected cross-contamination and a sequencing artifact. In a later analysis, a clonal expansion index for each public chain was calculated from normalized within-repertoire ranks of inferred template counts. Generation probabilities in a later analysis came from a VDJ recombination model fitted to out-of-frame rearrangements, and those results were checked against IGoR. Hypergeometric tests were used in a later analysis to score TCR-TCR, TCR-HLA and TCR-CMV co-occurrence, with a repertoire-size bias correction applied to the TCR pairs. False discovery rates were estimated in a later analysis by permuting HLA or CMV assignments 20 times. In a later analysis, co-occurring TCRs were grouped with DBSCAN, and TCRdist sequence similarity was added when clustering was performed within HLA-allele-positive subsets. Repertoires with fewer than 30,000 or more than 120,000 public chains were left out of co-occurrence clustering, as were roughly five repertoires with anomalous nucleotide sharing. In TCRdb, the immuneACCESS table is reduced to in-frame sequences with V and J assigned. These tables do not hold every clone; where another copy was compared, an unresolved V gene accounts for under half, and the others remain unexplained. The V and J calls and the clone size are those of that table, but D and trimming were determined from the DNA. For this sample there are fewer than 250,000 clones; more than 70% appear just once. The top ten hold approximately 4.6% of the sample.

The cohort was made up of 666 healthy bone marrow donors. All cohort members were sampled while nominally healthy, although unrecorded immune exposures were likely present. The donor was CMV seropositive and belonged to the group of over 250 seropositive cohort members. Every donor gave a peripheral blood sample, and the peripheral blood mononuclear cells from that sample were used for TCR beta sequencing. The Qiagen DNeasy Blood Extraction Kit was used to extract genomic DNA from the blood cell samples. Measured from the cysteine to the phenylalanine, the CDR3 is 15 residues long. The CDR3 DNA has 45 bases and is translated from base 1. V was cut back by 7 bases and J by 3 bases, leaving a gap of 17 bases between them. CDR1 MDHEN and CDR2 SYDVKM were looked up in the germline V gene. Details on this clone: The antigen it recognizes is unknown. Base qualities are not recorded, but no much larger clone differs from it by a single base.

The clonotype was recovered from a man aged 30 to 39 in good health and CMV-seropositive. Source material: PBMCs. The chain is encoded by TRBV28 joined to TRBJ2-3; the D gene is perhaps TRBD2, from 6 matching bases. The bases are TGTGCCAGCACCCTAAGGGCTGGGGGGACAGATACGCAGTATTTT. Its amino acids are CASTLRAGGTDTQYF. The variable domain in full, with residues beyond the CDR3 obtained from the reference TRBV28 and TRBJ2-3 genes, is DVKVTQSSRYLVKRTGEKVFLECVQDMDHENMFWYRQDPGLGLRLIYFSYDVKMKEKGDIPEGYSVSREKKERFSLILESASTNQTSMYLCASTLRAGGTDTQYFGPGTRLTVL.